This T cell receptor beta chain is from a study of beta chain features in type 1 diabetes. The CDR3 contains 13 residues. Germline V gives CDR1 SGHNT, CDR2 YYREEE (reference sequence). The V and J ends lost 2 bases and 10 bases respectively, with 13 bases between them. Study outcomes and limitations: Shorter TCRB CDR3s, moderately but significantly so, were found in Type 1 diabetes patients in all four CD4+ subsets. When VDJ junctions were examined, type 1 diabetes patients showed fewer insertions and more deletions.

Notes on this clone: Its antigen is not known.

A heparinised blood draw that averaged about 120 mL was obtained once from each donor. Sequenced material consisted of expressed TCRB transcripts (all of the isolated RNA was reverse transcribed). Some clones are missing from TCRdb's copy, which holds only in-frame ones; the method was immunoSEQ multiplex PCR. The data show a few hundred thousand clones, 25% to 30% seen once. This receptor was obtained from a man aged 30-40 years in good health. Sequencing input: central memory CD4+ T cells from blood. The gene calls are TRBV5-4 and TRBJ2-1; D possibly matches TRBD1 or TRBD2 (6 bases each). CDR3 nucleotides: TGTGCCAGCAGCTTAGGGGGGCCGGACGAGCAGTTCTTC. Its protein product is CASSLGGPDEQFF.